The 30 T cell receptor beta chains given below trace back to one sample, sequenced in a study of regulatory T cells in long-lasting Graves disease. Specified time point: newly diagnosed GD, antithyroid drugs for less than 3 months. From PBMCs, RNA was extracted and then used to make the TCR library. In building TCR beta libraries, iRepertoire HTBI primers were used together with Arm-PCR of CDR3 regions. TCRdb recomputed calls from the multiplex PCR reads with MiXCR, one row per CDR3 protein. The sample yields about 420,000 distinct CDR3 sequences, about 17% seen once. The sample was also linked to a second study, of T cells in Graves' hyperthyroidism and ophthalmopathy.

The sample was peripheral blood mononuclear cells (PBMCs), taken at new diagnosis, from a patient treated with antithyroid drugs. Every receptor here comes from a woman in her late teens or twenties with Graves disease.

The V and J genes are TRBV18 and TRBJ2-5, with D perhaps being TRBD1 or TRBD2 (5 bases each). The CDR3 totals 15 residues. Germline CDR1 is KGHSH and CDR2 is LQKENI. Trimming took off 2 bases at V and 4 bases at J, with 14 bases between the two ends. The CDR3 protein is CASSPMRGDSETQYF. In DNA, the CDR3 is TGTGCCAGCTCACCAATGAGGGGCGACTCAGAGACCCAGTACTTC. Full variable domain (outside the CDR3, taken from reference TRBV18 and TRBJ2-5): NAGVMQNPRHLVRRRGQEARLRCSPMKGHSHVYWYRQLPEEGLKFMVYLQKENIIDESGMPKERFSAEFPKEGPSILRIQQVVRGDSAAYFCASSPMRGDSETQYFGPGTRLLVL.

The sample holds many counts of this clonotype. The chain uses TRBV6-4 and TRBJ1-1; no reliable D call. Germline-derived CDR1 and CDR2 are MRHNA and SNTAGT. The CDR3 has 13 amino acids. V lost 4 bases and J 5 bases, leaving 11 bases between the germline ends. The CDR3, as DNA: TGTGCCAGCAGTGTCTCCCAACAGACTGAAGCTTTCTTT. Protein: CASSVSQQTEAFF.

The chain couples TRBV2 to TRBJ1-4, with TRBD1 identical over 8 bases. Looked up from germline, CDR1 is SNHLY and CDR2 is FYNNEI. J lost 0 bases, V lost 3 bases, and 18 bases had no gene match. The CDR3 extends over 21 amino acids. CDR3 residues: CASSDLGQGNTPQTTNEKLFF. The CDR3 nucleotides read TGTGCCAGCAGTGACCTTGGACAGGGAAATACCCCACAGACAACTAATGAAAAACTGTTTTTT.

The chain uses TRBV7-9 and TRBJ2-3; the D gene is possibly TRBD2 (5 bases). V dropped 5 bases and J dropped 4 bases, with 10 bases sitting between them. There are 13 residues in the CDR3. The germline V gene encodes CDR1 SEHNR and CDR2 FQNEAQ (reference sequence). The CDR3 coding sequence is TGTGCCAGCAGCCAACGGGATGCAGATACGCAGTATTTT. Its translation: CASSQRDADTQYF.

The CDR3 region has the DNA TGTGCCAGCTCAGTTACGGGAGGGGAATTGGATGAGCAGTTCTTC. This codes for CASSVTGGELDEQFF. The chain is built from TRBV6-5 and TRBJ2-1; 8 bases map to TRBD2. This CDR3 region has 15 residues. The V gene's germline CDR1 is MNHEY and CDR2 SVGAGI. V lost 8 bases to trimming and J lost 8 bases; unmatched junction nucleotides: 14.

This clonotype was counted ten times or more. This chain links TRBV7-8 with TRBJ2-7; a weak D match, TRBD2 (8 bases). The CDR3 sequence is 15 residues long. V dropped 6 bases and J dropped 2 bases, with 17 bases sitting between them. Germline loops: CDR1 SGHVS, CDR2 FQNEAQ. The CDR3 nucleotides read TGTGCCAGCAGTCGGGGGGGGGACAGCACCTACGAGCAGTACTTC. Translation gives CASSRGGDSTYEQYF.

Points on this clonotype: Germline is not matched at one junction end, which may reflect a read error. This chain connects TRBV2 to TRBJ2-3; TRBD2 aligns across 9 bases. Germline CDR1 and CDR2: SNHLY and FYNNEI. This CDR3 has 17 residues. The CDR3 here is CASSQPQSLAGTGTQYF. The CDR3 bases are TGTGCCAGCAGCCAGCCCCAGAGCCTAGCGGGAACAGGTACGCAGTATTTT.

At least ten counts were recorded for this clonotype. The CDR3 spells CASSSFGYEQYF. The CDR3 DNA sequence: TGTGCCAGCAGTAGCTTTGGCTACGAGCAGTACTTC. This sequence joins TRBV6-1 and TRBJ2-7; no firm D call. Trimming removed 5 bases at V and 3 bases at J, with 8 bases between. The CDR3 length is 12 residues. Germline V gene sequence: CDR1 MNHNS, CDR2 SASEGT.

This clonotype was seen repeatedly, ten times or more. V gene TRBV11-2 combines with J gene TRBJ2-7; maybe TRBD2 (5 bases). Trimming shortened V by 3 bases and J by 3 bases, and 12 bases separated the two germline ends. This CDR3 contains 14 residues. Germline CDR1 and CDR2: SGHAT and FQNNGV. CDR3 sequence (DNA): TGTGCCAGCAGCTTTCTGGGTGACTACTACGAGCAGTACTTC. Translated, it gives CASSFLGDYYEQYF.

In this sample, this clonotype turned up many times. The V and J genes are TRBV7-2 and TRBJ2-7, with 12 bases identical to TRBD1. The germline gives CDR1 SGHTA, CDR2 FQGNSA. The CDR3 has 16 residues. J lost 6 bases, V lost 2 bases, and 8 bases had no gene match. The CDR3 coding sequence is TGTGCCAGCAGCTTAAGTCCCGGGACAGGGGGCCGCGAGCAGTACTTC. Protein product: CASSLSPGTGGREQYF.

This clonotype was found many times. CDR3 sequence: CASRAPSGSGDNEQFF. CDR3 nucleotides: TGTGCCAGCAGGGCACCCAGCGGGAGTGGGGACAATGAGCAGTTCTTC. The rearrangement uses TRBV27 and TRBJ2-1; the match to TRBD2 covers 8 bases. In germline, CDR1 is MNHEY, CDR2 SMNVEV (reference sequence). J lost 5 bases, V lost 6 bases, and 12 bases had no gene match. The CDR3 covers 16 residues.

This clonotype was counted many times. The chain has TRBV27 and TRBJ2-7, with TRBD2 matching over 8 bases. The trim removed 9 bases at V and 2 bases at J, leaving 12 bases unmatched. This CDR3 contains 15 residues. Germline V gene sequence: CDR1 MNHEY, CDR2 SMNVEV (reference sequence). The CDR3 bases are TGTGCCAGTACACACCGGGAGGGCGGTACCTACGAGCAGTACTTC. It specifies CASTHREGGTYEQYF.

This clonotype showed up many times. The chain has TRBV28 and TRBJ1-1; tentative D call: TRBD1 (6 bases). Germline lookup yields CDR1 MDHEN and CDR2 SYDVKM. V was clipped by 6 bases and J by 3 bases, with 11 bases between them. The CDR3 runs 13 residues. Here the CDR3 DNA reads TGTGCCAGCAGCCTAACAGGGCACACTGAAGCTTTCTTT. Its protein is CASSLTGHTEAFF.

The chain employs TRBV20-1 and TRBJ2-7; perhaps TRBD1 as D (6 bases). Germline V CDR1 and CDR2: DFQATT, SNEGSKA (reference sequence). V lost 0 bases to trimming and J lost 3 bases, with 9 bases between them. CDR3 length: 13 residues. This chain's CDR3 is CSARDSRGYEQYF. The CDR3 DNA is TGCAGTGCTAGAGATAGCAGGGGCTACGAGCAGTACTTC.

The sample holds many counts of this clonotype. The rearrangement uses TRBV29-1 and TRBJ1-1; D remains unclear. The germline gives CDR1 SQVTM, CDR2 ANQGSEA. The CDR3 spans 13 residues. Between the trimmed V and J ends, which lost 5 bases and 3 bases, there was a span of 13 bases. The CDR3 DNA reads TGCAGCGTTCACTCGGGCTTCTACACTGAAGCTTTCTTT. The encoded protein is CSVHSGFYTEAFF. The variable domain in full, completed from reference TRBV29-1 and TRBJ1-1, reads SAVISQKPSRDICQRGTSLTIQCQVDSQVTMMFWYRQQPGQSLTLIATANQGSEATYESGFVIDKFPISRPNLTFSTLTVSNMSPEDSSIYLCSVHSGFYTEAFFGQGTRLTVV.

This clonotype came up many times. An end of the junction differs from the germline gene, which may be a read error. The chain joins TRBV7-9 to TRBJ2-3; TRBD2 might be the D (6 bases). This CDR3 region has 13 residues. The germline V gene has CDR1 SEHNR and CDR2 FQNEAQ (reference sequence). The CDR3 loop is CASSSTGELTQYF. The CDR3, as DNA: TGCGCCAGCAGCTCCACGGGGGAACTTACGCAGTATTTT.

This clonotype was seen repeatedly, ten times or more. V gene TRBV20-1 combines with J gene TRBJ2-7; unclear D gene. This CDR3 contains 13 residues. Germline V gives CDR1 DFQATT, CDR2 SNEGSKA (reference sequence). With 1 base removed from V and 0 bases from J, the gap between germline ends came to 7 bases. The DNA for the CDR3 is TGCAGTGCTAGAGTTTCCGGCTCCTACGAGCAGTACTTC. This sequence encodes CSARVSGSYEQYF.

This clonotype has at least ten counts. V usage is TRBV5-1 and J usage is TRBJ2-7; 8 bases are a match to TRBD2. Unmatched junction bases numbered 9, after V lost 4 bases and J lost 3 bases. Germline CDR1 and CDR2: SGHRS and YFSETQ. This CDR3 spans 15 amino acids. CDR3 sequence: CASSDERGGRYEQYF. In DNA, the CDR3 is TGCGCCAGCAGCGATGAACGCGGGGGGCGCTACGAGCAGTACTTC.

This chain uses TRBV2 with TRBJ2-2, with D tentatively TRBD2 (6 bases). With 6 bases removed from V and 4 bases from J, the gap between germline ends came to 12 bases. Germline V gene sequence: CDR1 SNHLY, CDR2 FYNNEI. The CDR3 has 14 residues. The CDR3 nucleotides are TGTGCCAGCAGCGGGAGTGGGTCCACCGGGGAGCTGTTTTTT. Translating it yields CASSGSGSTGELFF.

This clonotype was counted ten times or more. The chain uses TRBV30 and TRBJ2-7; 9 bases match TRBD1. Germline-derived CDR1 and CDR2 are GTSNPN and SVGIG (reference sequence). V was pared by 5 bases and J by 3 bases, with 11 bases of the junction left unmatched. The length of the CDR3 is 15 residues. CDR3 residues: CAWDPGQGRFYEQYF. CDR3 DNA sequence: TGTGCCTGGGACCCGGGACAGGGTCGATTCTACGAGCAGTACTTC.

The rearrangement uses TRBV12-3 or TRBV12-4 and TRBJ1-4; no definite D call. The CDR3 has 15 residues. V dropped 3 bases and J dropped 4 bases, with 12 bases sitting between them. The CDR3 sequence is CASSFSGKSNEKLFF. CDR3 coding DNA: TGTGCCAGCAGTTTCTCCGGGAAAAGTAATGAAAAACTGTTTTTT.

The rearrangement uses TRBV10-2 and TRBJ1-5, with TRBD1 as a possible D gene (5 bases). The CDR3 runs 17 residues. V was shortened by 0 bases and J by 1 base, with 13 bases between the two germline ends. Per the germline V gene, CDR1 is WSHSY and CDR2 is SAAADI. In nucleotides, the CDR3 is TGCGCCAGCAGTGAGTCGAAGATCCGGGACAGCAATCAGCCCCAGCATTTT. This translates into CASSESKIRDSNQPQHF.

With regard to this clonotype: A much more abundant neighbour one base away suggests this may be a read error. The chain recombines TRBV29-1 with TRBJ1-1; a weak D match, TRBD1 (5 bases). This CDR3 has 15 residues. CDR1 and CDR2 (germline): SQVTM, ANQGSEA. DNA of the CDR3: TGCAGCGGTTATAACCAGGGAGGGGTGAACACTGAAGCTCTCTTT. This gives the protein CSGYNQGGVNTEALF.

This clonotype came up many times. DNA for the CDR3: TGTGCCAGCAGTTCAGGGGCGAGGGACGAGCAGTACTTC. Its translation: CASSSGARDEQYF. The chain links TRBV28 to TRBJ2-7; weak D call: TRBD1 (6 bases). Between the trimmed V and J ends, which lost 4 bases and 5 bases, there was a span of 12 bases. The CDR3 sequence is 13 residues long. Germline-derived CDR1 and CDR2 are MDHEN and SYDVKM.

This clonotype was seen repeatedly, ten times or more. The CDR3: CASSLGAGAQPQHF. The CDR3 nucleotides are TGTGCCAGCAGTTTAGGGGCAGGGGCACAGCCCCAGCATTTT. The V call is TRBV27, the J call TRBJ1-5, with a weak D call TRBD1 (6 bases). This CDR3 contains 14 residues. V lost 2 bases and J 7 bases, leaving 12 bases between the germline ends. CDR1 is MNHEY, CDR2 SMNVEV, per germline (reference sequence).

This chain joins TRBV6-1 and TRBJ1-2; D call uncertain. From germline, CDR1 is MNHNS and CDR2 SASEGT. Trimming left V 7 bases short and J 8 bases short, with 23 bases between. The CDR3 extends over 15 amino acids. The DNA for the CDR3 is TGTGCCAGCACCCCGCAGGAGACCACTCTGGGGGGCTACACCTTC. Translation: CASTPQETTLGGYTF.

The chain has TRBV29-1 and TRBJ2-7; TRBD1 is a possible D gene (6 bases). The CDR3 runs 12 residues. Trimming took 6 bases from V and 1 from J, leaving 10 bases between them. CDR1 is SQVTM and CDR2 is ANQGSEA in the germline V gene. The CDR3: CSVAGVSYEQYF. In nucleotides, the CDR3 is TGCAGCGTGGCAGGGGTGTCCTACGAGCAGTACTTC.

V gene TRBV4-2 combines with J gene TRBJ2-2; no clear D gene. Per germline, CDR1 LGHNA and CDR2 YNFKEQ. V lost 4 bases and J lost 1, with 16 bases in between. The CDR3 consists of 17 residues. Here the CDR3 DNA reads TGTGCCAGCAGCCCAAGAAAGGACGTCTGGAACACCGGGGAGCTGTTTTTT. Its protein is CASSPRKDVWNTGELFF.

This clonotype was seen at least ten times. V and J are TRBV7-9 and TRBJ2-7; D is undetermined. Trimming cost V 3 bases and J 3 bases, with 15 bases left between them. Per the germline V gene, CDR1 is SEHNR and CDR2 is FQNEAQ (reference sequence). The CDR3 runs to 15 residues. The CDR3 spells CASSFGSDPIYEQYF. Here the CDR3 DNA reads TGTGCCAGCAGCTTTGGCAGCGACCCCATCTACGAGCAGTACTTC.

This clonotype was counted a few times. The gene calls are TRBV4-3 and TRBJ1-2, with 12 bases fitting TRBD1. Germline CDR1 LGHNA, CDR2 YSLEER. Trimming removed 3 bases from V and 4 bases from J; junction bases left unmatched: 6. This CDR3 comprises 16 residues. The CDR3 DNA reads as TGCGCCAGCAGCCACGGGACAGGGGGCACGAGCTATGGCTACACCTTC. It is translated as CASSHGTGGTSYGYTF.